Included here is one TCR beta chain sequence, with context. Between the trimmed V and J ends, which lost 4 bases and 5 bases, there was a span of 19 bases. Germline CDR1 is SGHRS and CDR2 is YFSETQ. CDR3 length equals 15 residues. Original methodology: Reference gene primer amplification yielded estimated nucleated cell counts. Generated by immunoSEQ multiplex PCR, the TCRdb table keeps only in-frame clones and is missing some. The DNA was the basis for D and trimming; V, J and clone size are from that table. The data hold some 180,000 clones, with around 82% observed a single time. The data originate from a study of blood T cell repertoires in COVID-19. As for the study in general: Samples of COVID-19 (acute and convalescent) were obtained from the United States, Italy and Spain. Sample material is recorded as cDNA or gDNA derived from T cells, B-cell-depleted T cells, or PBMCs.

This chain uses TRBV5-1 with TRBJ2-7; no firm D call. The receptor was isolated from a woman aged 70-85 years who had recovered from COVID-19. The sample was peripheral blood. The CDR3 DNA reads as TGCGCCAGCAGCCCTCGATGGCAGGCCCGAAACGAGCAGTACTTC. Protein product: CASSPRWQARNEQYF.